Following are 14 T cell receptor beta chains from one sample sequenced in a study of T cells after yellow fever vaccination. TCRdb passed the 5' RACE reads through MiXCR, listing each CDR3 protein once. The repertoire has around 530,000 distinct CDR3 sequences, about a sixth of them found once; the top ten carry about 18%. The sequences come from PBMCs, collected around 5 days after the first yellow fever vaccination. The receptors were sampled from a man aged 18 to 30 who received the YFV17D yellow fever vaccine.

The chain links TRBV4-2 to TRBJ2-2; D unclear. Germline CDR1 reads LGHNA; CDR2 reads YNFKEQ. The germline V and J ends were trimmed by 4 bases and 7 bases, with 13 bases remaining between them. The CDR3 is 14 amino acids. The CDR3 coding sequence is TGTGCCAGCAGCCTCCCAACAACGGGCGGGGAGCTGTTTTTT. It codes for CASSLPTTGGELFF.

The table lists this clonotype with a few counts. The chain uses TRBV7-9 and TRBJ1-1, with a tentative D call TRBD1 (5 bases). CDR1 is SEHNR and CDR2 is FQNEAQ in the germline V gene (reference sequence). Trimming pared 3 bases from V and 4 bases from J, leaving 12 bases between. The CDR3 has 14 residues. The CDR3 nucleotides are TGTGCCAGCAGCTTTGCAGGTCAGGGCACTGAAGCTTTCTTT. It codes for CASSFAGQGTEAFF.

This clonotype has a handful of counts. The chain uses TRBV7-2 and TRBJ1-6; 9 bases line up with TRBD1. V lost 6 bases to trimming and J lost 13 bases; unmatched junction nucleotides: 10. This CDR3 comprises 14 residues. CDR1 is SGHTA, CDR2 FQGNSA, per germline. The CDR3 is CASSLMTGGVPLHF. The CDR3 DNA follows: TGTGCCAGCAGTTTGATGACAGGGGGTGTCCCCCTCCACTTT.

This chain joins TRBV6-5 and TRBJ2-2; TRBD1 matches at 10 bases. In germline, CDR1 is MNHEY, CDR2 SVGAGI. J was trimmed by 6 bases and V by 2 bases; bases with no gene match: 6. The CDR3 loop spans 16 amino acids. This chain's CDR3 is CASSYRGQGRAGELFF. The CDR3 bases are TGTGCCAGCAGTTACCGGGGACAGGGGCGCGCCGGGGAGCTGTTTTTT.

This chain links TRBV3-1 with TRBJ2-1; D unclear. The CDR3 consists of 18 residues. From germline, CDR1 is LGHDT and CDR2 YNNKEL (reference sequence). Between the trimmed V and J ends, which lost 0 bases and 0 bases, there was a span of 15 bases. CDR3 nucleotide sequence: TGTGCCAGCAGCCAAGATCCACTGGATCGGCTCTCCTACAATGAGCAGTTCTTC. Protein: CASSQDPLDRLSYNEQFF.

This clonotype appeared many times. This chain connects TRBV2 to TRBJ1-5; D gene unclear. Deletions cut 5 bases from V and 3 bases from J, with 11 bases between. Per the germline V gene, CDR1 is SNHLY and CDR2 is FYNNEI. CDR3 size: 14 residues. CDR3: CASSPDRLNQPQHF. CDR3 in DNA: TGTGCCAGCAGTCCAGACCGACTCAATCAGCCCCAGCATTTT. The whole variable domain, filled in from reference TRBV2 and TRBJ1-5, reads EPEVTQTPSHQVTQMGQEVILRCVPISNHLYFYWYRQILGQKVEFLVSFYNNEISEKSEIFDDQFSVERPDGSNFTLKIRSTKLEDSAMYFCASSPDRLNQPQHFGDGTRLSIL.

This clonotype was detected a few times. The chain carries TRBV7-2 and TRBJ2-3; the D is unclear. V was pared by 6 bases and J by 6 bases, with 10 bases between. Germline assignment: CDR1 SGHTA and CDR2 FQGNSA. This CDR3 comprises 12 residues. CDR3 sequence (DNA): TGTGCCAGCAGTTCTAGTGTCGATACGCAGTATTTT. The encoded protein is CASSSSVDTQYF.

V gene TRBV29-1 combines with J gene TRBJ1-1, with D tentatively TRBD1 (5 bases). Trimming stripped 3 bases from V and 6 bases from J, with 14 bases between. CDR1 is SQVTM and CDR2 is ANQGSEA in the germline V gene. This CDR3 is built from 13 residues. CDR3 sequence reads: CSVDSQGGPEAFF. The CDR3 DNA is TGCAGCGTTGACAGTCAGGGTGGGCCTGAAGCTTTCTTT.

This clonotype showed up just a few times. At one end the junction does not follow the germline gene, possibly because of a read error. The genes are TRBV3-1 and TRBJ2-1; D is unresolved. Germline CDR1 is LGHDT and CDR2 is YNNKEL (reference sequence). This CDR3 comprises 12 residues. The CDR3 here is CASSRGPNGQFF. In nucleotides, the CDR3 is TGTGCCAGCAGCCGCGGCCCTAATGGGCAGTTCTTC.

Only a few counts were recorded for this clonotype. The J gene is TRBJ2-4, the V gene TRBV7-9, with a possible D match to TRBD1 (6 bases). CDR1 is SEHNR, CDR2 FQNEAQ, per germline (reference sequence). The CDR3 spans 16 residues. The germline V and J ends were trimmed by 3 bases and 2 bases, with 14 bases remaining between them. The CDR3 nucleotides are TGTGCCAGCAGCTTGACGACAGGCTTGTCCAAAAACATTCAGTACTTC. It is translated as CASSLTTGLSKNIQYF.

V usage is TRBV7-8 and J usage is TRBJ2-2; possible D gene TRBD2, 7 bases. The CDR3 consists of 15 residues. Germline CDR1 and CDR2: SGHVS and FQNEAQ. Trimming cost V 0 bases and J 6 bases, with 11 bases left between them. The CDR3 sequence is CASSLAGGLAGELFF. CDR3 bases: TGTGCCAGCAGCTTAGCGGGGGGGCTGGCCGGGGAGCTGTTTTTT.

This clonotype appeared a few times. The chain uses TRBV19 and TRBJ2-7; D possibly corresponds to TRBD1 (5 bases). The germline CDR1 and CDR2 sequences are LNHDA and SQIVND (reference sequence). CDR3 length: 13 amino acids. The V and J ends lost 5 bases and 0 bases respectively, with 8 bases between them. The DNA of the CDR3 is TGTGCCAGTAGTGACAGCAGCTCCTACGAGCAGTACTTC. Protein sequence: CASSDSSSYEQYF.

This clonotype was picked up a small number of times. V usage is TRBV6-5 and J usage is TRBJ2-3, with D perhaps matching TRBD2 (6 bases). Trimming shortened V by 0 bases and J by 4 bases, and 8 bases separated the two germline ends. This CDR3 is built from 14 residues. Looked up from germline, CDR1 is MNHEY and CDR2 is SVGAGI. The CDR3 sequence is CASSYSRGPDTQYF. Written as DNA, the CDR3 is TGTGCCAGCAGTTACTCGCGGGGCCCAGATACGCAGTATTTT.

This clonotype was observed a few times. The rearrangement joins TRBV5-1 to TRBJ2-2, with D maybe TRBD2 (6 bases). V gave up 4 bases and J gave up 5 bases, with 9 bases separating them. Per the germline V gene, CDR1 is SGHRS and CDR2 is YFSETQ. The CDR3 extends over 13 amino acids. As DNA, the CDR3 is TGCGCCAGCAGCAACGGGGGTACCGGGGAGCTGTTTTTT. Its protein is CASSNGGTGELFF. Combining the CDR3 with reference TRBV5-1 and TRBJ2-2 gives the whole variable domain KAGVTQTPRYLIKTRGQQVTLSCSPISGHRSVSWYQQTPGQGLQFLFEYFSETQRNKGNFPGRFSGRQFSNSRSEMNVSTLELGDSALYLCASSNGGTGELFFGEGSRLTVL.